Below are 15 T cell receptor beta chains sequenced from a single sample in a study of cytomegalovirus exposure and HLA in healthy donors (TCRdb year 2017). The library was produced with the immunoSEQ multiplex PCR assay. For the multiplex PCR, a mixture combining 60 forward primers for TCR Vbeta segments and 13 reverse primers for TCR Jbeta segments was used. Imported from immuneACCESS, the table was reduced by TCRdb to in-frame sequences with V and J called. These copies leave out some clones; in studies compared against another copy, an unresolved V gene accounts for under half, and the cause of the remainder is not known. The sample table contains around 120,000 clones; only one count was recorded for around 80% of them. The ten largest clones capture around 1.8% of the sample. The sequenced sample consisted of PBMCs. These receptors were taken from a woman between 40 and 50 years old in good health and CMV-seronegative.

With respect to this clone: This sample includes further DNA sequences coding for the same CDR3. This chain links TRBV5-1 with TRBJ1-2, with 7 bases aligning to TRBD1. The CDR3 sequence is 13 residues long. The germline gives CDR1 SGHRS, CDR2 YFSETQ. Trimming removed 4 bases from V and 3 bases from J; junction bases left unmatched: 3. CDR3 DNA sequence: TGCGCCAGCAGCCTGGGGACAGACTATGGCTACACCTTC. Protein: CASSLGTDYGYTF.

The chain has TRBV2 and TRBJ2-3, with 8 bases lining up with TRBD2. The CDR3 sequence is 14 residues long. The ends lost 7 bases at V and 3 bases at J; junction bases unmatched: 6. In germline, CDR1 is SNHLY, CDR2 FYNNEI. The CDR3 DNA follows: TGTGCCAGCACCGGAGCGGGAGTAACAGATACGCAGTATTTT. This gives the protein CASTGAGVTDTQYF.

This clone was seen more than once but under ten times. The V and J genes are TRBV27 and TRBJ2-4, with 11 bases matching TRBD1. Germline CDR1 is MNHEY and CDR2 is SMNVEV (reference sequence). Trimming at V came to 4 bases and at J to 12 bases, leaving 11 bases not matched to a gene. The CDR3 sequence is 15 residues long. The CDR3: CASSSRTGGADSQYF. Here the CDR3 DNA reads TGTGCCAGCAGTTCCCGGACAGGGGGCGCTGACAGTCAGTACTTC.

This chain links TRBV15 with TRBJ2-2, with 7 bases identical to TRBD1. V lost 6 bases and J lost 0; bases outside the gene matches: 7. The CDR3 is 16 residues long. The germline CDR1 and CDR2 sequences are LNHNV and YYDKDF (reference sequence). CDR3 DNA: TGTGCCACCAGACAGGGGATGCCCGCGAACACCGGGGAGCTGTTTTTT. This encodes CATRQGMPANTGELFF.

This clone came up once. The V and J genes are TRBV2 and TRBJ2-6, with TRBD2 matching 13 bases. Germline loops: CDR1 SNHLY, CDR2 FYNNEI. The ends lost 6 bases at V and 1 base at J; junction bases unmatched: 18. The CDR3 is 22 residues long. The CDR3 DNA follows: TGTGCCAGCAGCCAATCCACTGGACTAGCGGGAGAGATTCGGTCTGGGGCCAACGTCCTGACTTTC. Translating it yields CASSQSTGLAGEIRSGANVLTF.

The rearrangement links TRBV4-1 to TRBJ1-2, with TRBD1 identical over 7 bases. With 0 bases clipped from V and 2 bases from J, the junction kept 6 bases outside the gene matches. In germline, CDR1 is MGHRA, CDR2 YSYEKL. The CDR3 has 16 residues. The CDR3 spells CASSQEWQGGNYGYTF. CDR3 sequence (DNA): TGCGCCAGCAGCCAAGAGTGGCAGGGGGGCAACTATGGCTACACCTTC.

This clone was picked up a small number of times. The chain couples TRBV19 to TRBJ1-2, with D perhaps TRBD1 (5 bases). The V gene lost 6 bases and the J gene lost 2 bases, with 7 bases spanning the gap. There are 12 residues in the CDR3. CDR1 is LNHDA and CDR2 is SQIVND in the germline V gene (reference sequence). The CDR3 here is CASSDRNYGYTF. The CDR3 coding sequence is TGTGCCAGTAGCGACAGAAACTATGGCTACACCTTC.

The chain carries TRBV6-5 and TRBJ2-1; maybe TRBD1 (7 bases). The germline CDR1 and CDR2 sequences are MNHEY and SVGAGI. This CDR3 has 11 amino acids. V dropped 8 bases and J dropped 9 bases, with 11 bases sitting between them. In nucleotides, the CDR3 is TGTGCCAGCGCAGGGGGGCGTGAGCAGTTCTTC. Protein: CASAGGREQFF.

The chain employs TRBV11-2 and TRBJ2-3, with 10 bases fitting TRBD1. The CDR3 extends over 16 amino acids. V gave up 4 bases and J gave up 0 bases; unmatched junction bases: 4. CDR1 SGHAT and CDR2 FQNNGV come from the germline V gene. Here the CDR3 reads CASSSSDRGSTDTQYF. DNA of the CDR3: TGTGCCAGCAGCTCCTCGGACAGGGGGAGCACAGATACGCAGTATTTT.

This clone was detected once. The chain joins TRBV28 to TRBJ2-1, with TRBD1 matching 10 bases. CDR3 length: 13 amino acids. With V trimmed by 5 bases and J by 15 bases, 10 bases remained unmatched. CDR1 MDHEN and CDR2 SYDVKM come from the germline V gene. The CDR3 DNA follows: TGTGCCAGCAGTGTCTCTGGGACAGGGGTAGGGTTCTTC. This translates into CASSVSGTGVGFF.

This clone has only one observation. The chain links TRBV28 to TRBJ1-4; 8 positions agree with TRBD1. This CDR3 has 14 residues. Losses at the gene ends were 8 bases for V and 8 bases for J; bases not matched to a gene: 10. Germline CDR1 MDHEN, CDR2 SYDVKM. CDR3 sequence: CASRGQVVWEKLFF. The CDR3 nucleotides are TGTGCCAGCCGGGGACAGGTGGTTTGGGAAAAACTGTTTTTT.

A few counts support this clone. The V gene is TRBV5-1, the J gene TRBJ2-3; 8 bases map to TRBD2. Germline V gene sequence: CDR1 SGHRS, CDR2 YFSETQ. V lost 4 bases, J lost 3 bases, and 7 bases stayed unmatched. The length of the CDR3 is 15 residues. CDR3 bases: TGCGCCAGCAGCCCTCCAGCGGGAGAGACAGATACGCAGTATTTT. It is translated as CASSPPAGETDTQYF.

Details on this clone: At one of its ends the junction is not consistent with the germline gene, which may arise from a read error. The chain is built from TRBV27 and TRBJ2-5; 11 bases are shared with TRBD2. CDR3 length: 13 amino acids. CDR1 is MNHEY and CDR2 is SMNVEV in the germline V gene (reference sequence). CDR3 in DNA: TGTGTCAGCCGGGGACTAGCGGTAGAGACCCAGTACTTC. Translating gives CVSRGLAVETQYF.

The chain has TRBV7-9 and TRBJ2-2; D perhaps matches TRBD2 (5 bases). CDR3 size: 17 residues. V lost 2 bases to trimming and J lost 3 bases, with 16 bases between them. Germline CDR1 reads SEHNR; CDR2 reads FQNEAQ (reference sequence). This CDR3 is CASSLNSWLADTGELFF. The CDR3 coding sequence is TGTGCCAGCAGCTTAAATTCTTGGCTAGCAGACACCGGGGAGCTGTTTTTT.

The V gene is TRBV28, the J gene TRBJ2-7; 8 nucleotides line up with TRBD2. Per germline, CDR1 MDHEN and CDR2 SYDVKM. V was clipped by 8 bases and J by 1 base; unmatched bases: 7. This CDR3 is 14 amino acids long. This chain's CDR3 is CASAPSGSSYEQYF. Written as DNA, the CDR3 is TGTGCCAGCGCACCTAGCGGGTCTTCCTACGAGCAGTACTTC.